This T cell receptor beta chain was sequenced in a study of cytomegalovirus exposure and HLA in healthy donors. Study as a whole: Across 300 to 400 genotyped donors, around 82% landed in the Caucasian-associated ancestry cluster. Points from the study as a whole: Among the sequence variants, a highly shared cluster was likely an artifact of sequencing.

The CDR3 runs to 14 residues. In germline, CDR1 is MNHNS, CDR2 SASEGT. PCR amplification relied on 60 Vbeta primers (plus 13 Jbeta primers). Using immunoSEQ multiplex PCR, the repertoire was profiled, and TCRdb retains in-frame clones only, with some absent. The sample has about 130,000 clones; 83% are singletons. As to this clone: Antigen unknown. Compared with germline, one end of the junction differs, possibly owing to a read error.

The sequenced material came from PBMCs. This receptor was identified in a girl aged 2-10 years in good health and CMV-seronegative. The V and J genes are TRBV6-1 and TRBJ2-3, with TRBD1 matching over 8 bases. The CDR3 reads CASSEGQGLDTQYF. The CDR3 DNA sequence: TGTGCCAGCAGCGAAGGACAGGGTTTAGATACGCAGTATTTT.